The rows below give T cell receptor beta chains drawn from one sample of a study of blood T cell repertoires in COVID-19. Some clones are missing from TCRdb's copy, which holds only in-frame ones; the method was immunoSEQ multiplex PCR. This sample has roughly 72,000 clones; 88% occur once, and the top ten carry under 55%. The sample comprised peripheral blood. The receptor set was obtained from a human donor in a cohort sampled during active COVID-19. Both conserved end residues are part of each CDR3. D genes are given only for firm matches. Clone sizes are given selectively: once, few, many, or a class where the clone is expanded.

size	V	D	J	DNA	CDR3
NA	TRBV6-5	NA	TRBJ2-5	TGTGCCAGCAGTTTCCGGTCGAATCAAGAGACCCAGTACTTC	CASSFRSNQETQYF
NA	TRBV5-4	NA	TRBJ2-1	TGTGCCAGCAAGGAGCAGGGCAATGAGCAGTTCTTC	CASKEQGNEQFF
NA	TRBV13	NA	TRBJ2-3	TGTGCCAGCAGCTTAGGCCGAGGGGGGGCCGGAGATACGCAGTATTTT	CASSLGRGGAGDTQYF
NA	TRBV9	TRBD2	TRBJ2-3	TGTGCCAGCAGCTCACGGACTAGCGGACGCACAGATACGCAGTATTTT	CASSSRTSGRTDTQYF
NA	TRBV10-3	NA	TRBJ2-3	TGTGCCATCAGTGAGTCGACTGGGGATACGCAGTATTTT	CAISESTGDTQYF
NA	TRBV4-3	TRBD2	TRBJ2-1	TGCGCCAGCAGCCAAGATAGAAGGGTAGCGGGAAACGGGCAGTTCTTC	CASSQDRRVAGNGQFF
once	TRBV9	NA	TRBJ2-5	TGTGCCAGCAGTCCCCTTGTAGCCGATGAGACCCAGTACTTC	CASSPLVADETQYF
NA	TRBV7-2	NA	TRBJ2-7	TGTGCCAGCAGGTTAAAAGGGGGTGTAAACGAGCAGTACTTC	CASRLKGGVNEQYF
once	TRBV4-1	NA	TRBJ2-1	TGCGCCAGCAGCCAACGACTAGGCGAACACAATGAGCAGTTCTTC	CASSQRLGEHNEQFF
once	TRBV5-5	NA	TRBJ2-1	TGTGCCAGCAGCCCTAGCACTTTCCCCGGAGGAGGGTCCTACAATGAGCAGTTCTTC	CASSPSTFPGGGSYNEQFF
NA	TRBV28	NA	TRBJ2-3	TGTGCCAGCCAAGAACTCACAGATACGCAGTATTTT	CASQELTDTQYF
NA	TRBV6-5	TRBD1	TRBJ1-4	TGTGCCAGCAGTCCCCGGGACAGGGCTGGCGAAAAACTGTTTTTT	CASSPRDRAGEKLFF
NA	TRBV7-2	TRBD2	TRBJ2-7	TGTGCCAGCAGCTTGGGCCTAGCGGGTACCTACGAGCAGTACTTC	CASSLGLAGTYEQYF
NA	TRBV6-5	NA	TRBJ1-4	TGTGCCAGCAGAAACGGACAGACAACTAATGAAAAACTGTTTTTT	CASRNGQTTNEKLFF
NA	TRBV30	TRBD2	TRBJ2-7	TGTGCCTGGAGTGCTAGCGGGGGCTACGAGCAGTACTTC	CAWSASGGYEQYF
few	TRBV5-8	NA	TRBJ2-3	TGTGCCAGCACCCGAGTCCGCACAGATACGCAGTATTTT	CASTRVRTDTQYF
NA	TRBV7-2	TRBD2	TRBJ2-3	TGTGCCAGCAGCGGAGGACTAGCGGGGGGCGGGGATACGCAGTATTTT	CASSGGLAGGGDTQYF
NA	TRBV18	TRBD1	TRBJ2-5	TGTGCCAGCTCACCAGCAGGGGGCCAAGAGACCCAGTACTTC	CASSPAGGQETQYF
NA	TRBV7-2	TRBD2	TRBJ2-7	TGTGCCAGCAGCTTTAAATTGGCTAGCGGGAGGATCTACTCCTACGAGCAGTACTTC	CASSFKLASGRIYSYEQYF
NA	TRBV19	TRBD1	TRBJ1-1	TGTGCCAGCCAAAGGACAGGGCGTGAAGCTTTCTTT	CASQRTGREAFF
NA	TRBV11-2	NA	TRBJ1-2	TGTGCCAGCAGCCCGAAGGGGAATGGAGGCTACACCTTC	CASSPKGNGGYTF
NA	TRBV14	NA	TRBJ2-6	TGTGCCAGCAGCCAAGATAAGGGGACTGGGGCCAACGTCCTGACTTTC	CASSQDKGTGANVLTF
once	TRBV15	NA	TRBJ1-2	TGTGCCACCAGCCCGGACAGAAACTATGGCTACACCTTC	CATSPDRNYGYTF
once	TRBV5-6	NA	TRBJ2-5	TGTGCCAGCAGCTTTCCCAGCGAAGAGACCCAGTACTTC	CASSFPSEETQYF